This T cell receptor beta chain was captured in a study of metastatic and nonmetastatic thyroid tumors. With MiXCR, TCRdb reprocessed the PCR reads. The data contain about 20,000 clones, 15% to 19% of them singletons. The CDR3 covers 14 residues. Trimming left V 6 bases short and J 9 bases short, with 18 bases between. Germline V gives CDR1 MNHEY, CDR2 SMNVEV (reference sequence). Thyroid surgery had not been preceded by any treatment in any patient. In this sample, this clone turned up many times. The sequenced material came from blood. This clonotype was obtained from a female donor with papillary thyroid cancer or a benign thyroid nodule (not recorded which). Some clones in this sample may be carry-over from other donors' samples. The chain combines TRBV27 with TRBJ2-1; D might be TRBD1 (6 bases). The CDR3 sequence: CASSRKDSRVEQFF. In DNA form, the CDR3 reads TGTGCCAGCAGCCGAAAGGACAGTCGGGTTGAGCAGTTCTTC.